This entry features one T cell receptor (beta chain) sequence. Enrollees, about 18 to 90 years old, lived in approximately 25 US areas. In Cohort 3, a recovered donor had either two negative PCRs, clearance, or symptom resolution. The entry originates in a study of blood T cell repertoires in COVID-19. Whole-study context: The study drew acute and convalescent COVID-19 samples from the United States, Italy and Spain. Sources were T cells, B-cell-depleted T cells, or PBMCs; the material itself was cDNA or gDNA.

Only in-frame clones appear in the TCRdb table, and some are missing; sequencing was by immunoSEQ multiplex PCR. Of 150,000 or so clones listed, about 84% were seen once; the top ten hold 12%. The CDR3 extends over 15 amino acids. V lost 5 bases, J lost 4 bases, and 17 bases lay in between. Germline lookup yields CDR1 MDHEN and CDR2 SYDVKM. The receptor was derived from a man aged 50-60 years who had recovered from COVID-19. The sample comprised PBMCs or T cells enriched from blood (not recorded which). The chain links TRBV28 to TRBJ1-1; D is undetermined. CDR3 loop: CASSPRKEEGTEAFF. For the CDR3, the DNA is TGTGCCAGCAGTCCTAGAAAGGAGGAAGGCACTGAAGCTTTCTTT.